The source of this T cell receptor (beta chain) is a study of blood T cell repertoires in COVID-19 (dated by TCRdb to between 2020 and 2021). About the investigation overall: The collaborator samples originated in the United States, Italy and Spain and spanned the acute and convalescent phases of COVID-19. The material from the prospective study consisted of cDNA or gDNA derived from T cells, B-cell-depleted T cells, or PBMCs. Subjects who had been exposed to COVID-19, were actively infected with it, or had recovered from it provided the deeply sampled blood TCRbeta repertoires that made up the dataset. The repertoires were made available in a free public database intended to serve as a resource for research on the immune response to SARS-CoV-2. Samples came from the ongoing ImmuneRACE study (first 160 participants) plus 1,254 subjects from 6 global collaborators. Nearly every sample came with metadata listing a de-identified subject ID, COVID-19 status, age in years and sex. Where available, HLA class I and class II types were taken from metadata supplied by the sample provider and were not determined by assay-based typing. Results the study describes overall, beyond this receptor: The quantity of clinical and demographic metadata differed by source and by participant and was supplied without curation.

Each collaborating institution followed its own protocols to collect whole blood in K2EDTA tubes. For TCRbeta analysis, collaborators shipped samples as frozen whole blood, isolated PBMCs, or DNA extracted from either of those sample types. TCRbeta CDR3 regions were amplified from genomic DNA using the immunoSEQ Assay, a bias-controlled multiplex PCR. On the authors' methods: Nucleated cell counts per sample were estimated from amplification of reference gene primers within the assay. To quantify the absolute abundance of each unique TCRbeta CDR3 rearrangement, sequence reads were collapsed and filtered. Productive Simpson clonality was computed per sample as the square root of Simpson's diversity index over productive rearrangements. Imported from immuneACCESS, the table was reduced by TCRdb to in-frame sequences with V and J called. These copies leave out some clones; in studies compared against another copy, an unresolved V gene accounts for under half, and the cause of the remainder is not known. Clone size and the V and J calls come from that table; the DNA yielded D and trimming. The sample has more than 95,000 clones on record, approximately 85% of them singletons. The ten largest clonotypes hold about 5% of the sample.

Note on this clone: Its antigen remains unidentified. No per-base quality is available; no much larger clone lies one base away.

The material sequenced was peripheral blood. This sequence was found in a man aged 60 to 75 with acute or convalescent COVID-19.

The bases are TGTGCCAGCTCACCCTCAGGGGGCGGCAATCAGCCCCAGCATTTT. Protein translation: CASSPSGGGNQPQHF. The rearranged segments are TRBV14 and TRBJ1-5; the central 8 bases match TRBD1. The CDR3, cysteine through phenylalanine, is 15 amino acids long. Kept here is only the CDR3 DNA, which spans 45 bases and is read in frame from base 1. CDR1 SGHDN and CDR2 FVKESK were looked up in the germline V gene. For this chain, trimming is 8 bases at the V end and 2 bases at the J end, and the number of junction bases without a gene match is 8.